Listed below are T cell receptor beta chains from one sample, sequenced in a study of shared clonotypes between healthy human individuals. Profiling relied on immunoSEQ multiplex PCR, and the TCRdb table lists in-frame clones only, not all of them. The sample has 630,000 or so clones; 95% to 98% are singletons. The sequencing sample was made of naive CD8+ T cells sorted from blood. All receptors come from a man under 40 in good health. The CDR3 runs from the conserved cysteine through the conserved F or W. A D gene is named only where the DNA matches it firmly. Only some rows state a clone size, as once, few, many or a class for expanded clones.

V: TRBV4-3; J: TRBJ2-4; D: TRBD2; size: -; DNA: TGCGCCAGCAGCCTGCGCGGGAGGGCCGGGAACATTCAGTACTTC; CDR3: CASSLRGRAGNIQYF
V: TRBV6-1; J: TRBJ2-7; D: TRBD1; size: -; DNA: TGTGCCAGCAGTGAATCTGGGACAGGGTGGCCCTACGAGCAGTACTTC; CDR3: CASSESGTGWPYEQYF
V: TRBV5-6; J: TRBJ2-2; D: -; size: -; DNA: TGTGCCAGCAGTCAGACTAGCGGGGAGCTGTTTTTT; CDR3: CASSQTSGELFF
V: TRBV15; J: TRBJ1-5; D: -; size: -; DNA: TGTGCCACCAGCATCACGAATCGGGACCGTCAGCCCCAGCATTTT; CDR3: CATSITNRDRQPQHF
V: TRBV9; J: TRBJ1-4; D: -; size: -; DNA: TGTGCCAGCAGCGCTTGGGGGGAAGGTGAAAAACTGTTTTTT; CDR3: CASSAWGEGEKLFF
V: TRBV23-1; J: TRBJ1-1; D: -; size: -; DNA: TGCGCCAGCAGTCACCTGATGCTAAGAGACGAGGGGGTGGACAGCCAGTTCATGAACACTGAAGCTTTCTTT; CDR3: CASSHLMLRDEGVDSQFMNTEAFF
V: TRBV7-6; J: TRBJ2-1; D: -; size: -; DNA: TGTGCCAGCAGCATTGGGACACACAATGAGCAGTTCTTC; CDR3: CASSIGTHNEQFF
V: TRBV29-1; J: TRBJ2-1; D: -; size: -; DNA: TGCAGCGTTGAAGGGCTCTACAATGAGCAGTTCTTC; CDR3: CSVEGLYNEQFF
V: TRBV29-1; J: TRBJ1-2; D: TRBD1; size: -; DNA: TGCAGCGTGGCCGGGACAGGGGCCACCCCTGGCTATGGCTACACCTTC; CDR3: CSVAGTGATPGYGYTF
V: TRBV21-1; J: TRBJ1-5; D: -; size: -; DNA: TGTGCCAGCAGCAATGCCTCTCAGGGGTTCAATCAGCCCCAGCATTTT; CDR3: CASSNASQGFNQPQHF
V: TRBV28; J: TRBJ2-7; D: TRBD1; size: -; DNA: TGTGCCAGCAGCCCCGGGACAGTCCGAACGGTGCAGTACTTC; CDR3: CASSPGTVRTVQYF
V: TRBV7-8; J: TRBJ1-5; D: TRBD1; size: -; DNA: TGTGCCAGCAGCTTACGGACAGGGGGCTTTGACAATCAGCCCCAGCATTTT; CDR3: CASSLRTGGFDNQPQHF
V: TRBV12-5; J: TRBJ2-2; D: -; size: -; DNA: TGTGCTAGTGGTTTGGAAAGGAGCGCGAACACCGGGGAGCTGTTTTTT; CDR3: CASGLERSANTGELFF
V: TRBV27; J: TRBJ2-7; D: TRBD2; size: -; DNA: TGTGCCAGCAGTTTATTAGGGACTACCTACGAGCAGTACTTC; CDR3: CASSLLGTTYEQYF
V: TRBV2; J: TRBJ2-3; D: -; size: -; DNA: -; CDR3: CASSTSEGGADTQYF
V: TRBV29-1; J: TRBJ1-1; D: -; size: -; DNA: TGCAGCGTTGACGGATTAGGACAAATTAACACTGAAGCTTTCTTT; CDR3: CSVDGLGQINTEAFF
V: TRBV2; J: TRBJ1-2; D: -; size: -; DNA: TGTGCCAGCAGGGTGTCCCCCTATGGCTACACCTTC; CDR3: CASRVSPYGYTF
V: TRBV7-6; J: TRBJ2-7; D: -; size: -; DNA: TGTGCCAGCAGCCTTTATAGCGGTTCTGGCTACGAGCAGTACTTC; CDR3: CASSLYSGSGYEQYF
V: TRBV30; J: TRBJ1-1; D: -; size: -; DNA: TGTGCCTGGAGTGAGGATTTGAACACTGAAGCTTTCTTT; CDR3: CAWSEDLNTEAFF
V: TRBV7-9; J: TRBJ1-4; D: -; size: -; DNA: TGTGCCAGCAGCTTTACCTTTCATGCAACTAATGAAAAACTGTTTTTT; CDR3: CASSFTFHATNEKLFF
V: TRBV9; J: TRBJ1-3; D: -; size: -; DNA: TGTGCCAGCAGACCCAGGGACATGGCTGGAAACACCATATATTTT; CDR3: CASRPRDMAGNTIYF
V: TRBV7-6; J: TRBJ2-7; D: -; size: -; DNA: TGTGCCAGCAGCCGTCCGTACGGGAGTGGAAACTCCTACGAGCAGTACTTC; CDR3: CASSRPYGSGNSYEQYF
V: TRBV7-2; J: TRBJ1-1; D: -; size: -; DNA: TGTGCCAGCAGCCCGAGGGCAGAAATGAACACTGAAGCTTTCTTT; CDR3: CASSPRAEMNTEAFF
V: TRBV28; J: TRBJ2-3; D: -; size: -; DNA: TGTGCCAGCAGTTTCGGGGACCCCACTTCTAGCACAGATACGCAGTATTTT; CDR3: CASSFGDPTSSTDTQYF
V: TRBV27; J: TRBJ1-1; D: -; size: -; DNA: TGTGCCAGCAGTTTGGGGGGGGGAACTGAAGCTTTCTTT; CDR3: CASSLGGGTEAFF
V: TRBV6-5; J: TRBJ2-1; D: -; size: once; DNA: TGTGCCAGCAGTTACTCAGGGGCGCACTCCTACAATGAGCAGTTCTTC; CDR3: CASSYSGAHSYNEQFF
V: TRBV7-3; J: TRBJ2-5; D: -; size: once; DNA: TGTGCCAGCAGCTTAACCACCGAAGAGACCCAGTACTTC; CDR3: CASSLTTEETQYF
V: TRBV7-9; J: TRBJ1-1; D: -; size: -; DNA: TGTGCCAGCAGCTTAAGGCGTGGCGAGGGGGACACTGAAGCTTTCTTT; CDR3: CASSLRRGEGDTEAFF
V: TRBV29-1; J: TRBJ2-7; D: -; size: -; DNA: TGCAGCGTTGAGACCGTTTCCTACGAGCAGTACTTC; CDR3: CSVETVSYEQYF
V: TRBV6-1; J: TRBJ2-1; D: TRBD2; size: -; DNA: TGTGCCAGTCGGCTAGCGGGAATTTACAATGAGCAGTTCTTC; CDR3: CASRLAGIYNEQFF
V: TRBV19; J: TRBJ2-1; D: TRBD1; size: -; DNA: TGTGCCACGGGACAGGGATACAATGAGCAGTTCTTC; CDR3: CATGQGYNEQFF